These 30 T cell receptor beta chains originate from one sample sequenced in a study of early T cells in non-severe SARS-CoV-2 infection. TCRdb used MiXCR to reprocess the 5' RACE reads, holding one entry per CDR3 protein. Altogether tens of thousands of distinct CDR3 sequences are present, over 7% being singletons, with the ten largest covering 9.4%. Sequencing was carried out using whole blood. The receptors derive from an adult who was a healthcare worker with PCR-confirmed SARS-CoV-2 infection or an uninfected control (not recorded which).

This clonotype was seen ten or more times. The chain has TRBV12-3 or TRBV12-4 and TRBJ1-1, with D possibly matching TRBD1 (5 bases). The CDR3 length is 14 residues. The V gene lost 4 bases and the J gene lost 5 bases, with 14 bases spanning the gap. CDR3 residues: CASSSRGGTTEAFF. DNA for the CDR3: TGTGCCAGCAGTTCGCGGGGGGGAACGACTGAAGCTTTCTTT.

This clonotype was seen only a few times. The rearrangement links TRBV4-1 to TRBJ2-7, with D tentatively TRBD1 (5 bases). Germline V gene sequence: CDR1 MGHRA, CDR2 YSYEKL. V was clipped by 0 bases and J by 5 bases, with 5 bases between them. CDR3 length: 12 residues. The CDR3 DNA follows: TGCGCCAGCAGCCAAGACAGGGACGAGCAGTACTTC. Its protein is CASSQDRDEQYF.

Comment on this clonotype: This may be a read error: a much more frequent sequence differs by one nucleotide. The chain joins TRBV28 to TRBJ2-5; no clear D. The CDR3 spans 13 residues. Looked up from germline, CDR1 is MDHEN and CDR2 is SYDVKM. The CDR3 DNA reads as TGTGCCAGCATACATAGAAGCCAAGATACCCAGTACTTC. This gives the protein CASIHRSQDTQYF.

The chain couples TRBV12-3 or TRBV12-4 to TRBJ1-1; D may be TRBD1 (5 bases). With 0 bases removed from V and 10 bases from J, the gap between germline ends came to 12 bases. This CDR3 comprises 13 residues. CDR3 loop: CASSLAAGRTAFF. The CDR3 nucleotides are TGTGCCAGCAGTTTAGCGGCAGGGAGGACAGCTTTCTTT.

This sequence joins TRBV10-3 and TRBJ2-7; 14 bases are a match to TRBD2. Germline assignment: CDR1 ENHRY and CDR2 SYGVKD. The CDR3 loop spans 17 amino acids. V shed 6 bases and J 0 bases; nucleotides not matched to a gene: 7. Here the CDR3 reads CAIRRGLAGGGSYEQYF. The CDR3 DNA reads as TGTGCCATCAGGAGAGGACTAGCGGGAGGAGGCTCCTACGAGCAGTACTTC.

The sample holds a few counts of this clonotype. The V gene is TRBV12-3 or TRBV12-4, the J gene TRBJ1-1; TRBD1 might be the D (6 bases). CDR3 size: 13 residues. V was cut by 4 bases and J by 1 base, with 7 bases left in between. The CDR3 region is CASSWTANTEAFF. The CDR3, as DNA: TGTGCCAGCAGTTGGACAGCGAACACTGAAGCTTTCTTT.

The table lists this clonotype with many counts. The chain is built from TRBV9 and TRBJ2-3, with 8 bases identical to TRBD2. The CDR3 sequence is 15 residues long. With V trimmed by 3 bases and J by 1 base, 4 bases remained unmatched. Germline V gene lookup returns CDR1 SGDLS and CDR2 YYNGEE. The CDR3 spells CASSDSGARTDTQYF. CDR3 coding DNA: TGTGCCAGCAGCGATAGCGGGGCTCGCACAGATACGCAGTATTTT.

This clonotype was seen only a few times. This chain links TRBV28 with TRBJ2-3; D gene ambiguous. The CDR3 is made up of 12 amino acids. Deletions cut 3 bases from V and 4 bases from J, with 5 bases between. From germline, CDR1 is MDHEN and CDR2 SYDVKM. For the CDR3, the DNA is TGTGCCAGCAGTTTTGGTTCAGATACGCAGTATTTT. This codes for CASSFGSDTQYF. Supplemented by reference TRBV28 and TRBJ2-3, the full variable domain reads DVKVTQSSRYLVKRTGEKVFLECVQDMDHENMFWYRQDPGLGLRLIYFSYDVKMKEKGDIPEGYSVSREKKERFSLILESASTNQTSMYLCASSFGSDTQYFGPGTRLTVL.

In this sample, this clonotype turned up a few times. The chain has TRBV9 and TRBJ2-1; possible D gene TRBD1, 5 bases. Germline V gene data show CDR1 as SGDLS and CDR2 as YYNGEE. V lost 3 bases to trimming and J lost 5 bases, with 18 bases between them. The CDR3 sequence is 16 residues long. The CDR3 DNA sequence: TGTGCCAGCAGCGGCCAGACCGCCTTGGGGCACAATGAGCAGTTCTTC. Translated, it gives CASSGQTALGHNEQFF.

This clonotype was seen ten or more times. The chain links TRBV10-3 to TRBJ2-7; D is unresolved. The CDR3 consists of 15 residues. Germline V gene lookup returns CDR1 ENHRY and CDR2 SYGVKD. V was shortened by 0 bases and J by 3 bases, with 12 bases between the two germline ends. The CDR3 sequence is CAISESEDPYYEQYF. Here the CDR3 DNA reads TGTGCCATCAGTGAGTCGGAAGATCCTTACTACGAGCAGTACTTC.

The chain uses TRBV5-4 and TRBJ1-2; D unresolved. Trimming shortened V by 0 bases and J by 4 bases, and 10 bases separated the two germline ends. The CDR3 is made up of 14 amino acids. The germline V gene encodes CDR1 SGHNT and CDR2 YYREEE (reference sequence). The CDR3 protein is CASSLVGSGYGYTF. The CDR3 DNA sequence: TGTGCCAGCAGCTTGGTAGGGAGCGGCTATGGCTACACCTTC.

The V gene is TRBV5-5, the J gene TRBJ1-1; 7 nucleotides align to TRBD1. This CDR3 has 15 amino acids. Germline V gene sequence: CDR1 SGHKS, CDR2 YYEKEE (reference sequence). The V gene end was trimmed by 3 bases and the J gene end by 1 base; junction bases not matched to a gene: 6. The CDR3 nucleotides read TGTGCCAGCAGCTCCCCGGACAGGAGGAACACTGAAGCTTTCTTT. Translated: CASSSPDRRNTEAFF. Using reference TRBV5-5 and TRBJ1-1 for the parts outside the CDR3, the full variable domain is DAGVTQSPTHLIKTRGQQVTLRCSPISGHKSVSWYQQVLGQGPQFIFQYYEKEERGRGNFPDRFSARQFPNYSSELNVNALLLGDSALYLCASSSPDRRNTEAFFGQGTRLTVV.

In this sample, this clonotype turned up a few times. The chain couples TRBV20-1 to TRBJ2-1; 8 bases are a match to TRBD2. Germline V gene data show CDR1 as DFQATT and CDR2 as SNEGSKA (reference sequence). The V and J ends lost 6 bases and 6 bases, in that order; junction bases with no gene match: 13. This CDR3 contains 15 residues. The CDR3 DNA is TGCAGTGCGTTCATCGGGACTAGGGCCTCCAATGAGCAGTTCTTC. Protein product: CSAFIGTRASNEQFF.

The gene calls are TRBV5-1 and TRBJ2-1; TRBD2 matches 7 bases. Trimming cost V 4 bases and J 5 bases; bases outside gene matches: 9. Looked up from germline, CDR1 is SGHRS and CDR2 is YFSETQ. CDR3 length: 15 amino acids. CDR3 DNA sequence: TGCGCCAGCAGCCCACCGGGACTAACTAACAATGAGCAGTTCTTC. The encoded protein is CASSPPGLTNNEQFF.

V usage is TRBV20-1 and J usage is TRBJ2-7, with D hard to call. This CDR3 contains 11 residues. V dropped 0 bases and J dropped 12 bases, with 12 bases sitting between them. CDR1 is DFQATT and CDR2 is SNEGSKA in the germline V gene (reference sequence). The CDR3 reads CSARDPGTRYF. As DNA, the CDR3 is TGCAGTGCTAGAGACCCTGGCACTCGGTACTTC.

The table lists this clonotype with many counts. V usage is TRBV20-1 and J usage is TRBJ1-1, with 7 bases matching TRBD1. After removal of 6 bases from V and 3 bases from J, the junction contained 7 bases not matched to a gene. Germline CDR1 reads DFQATT; CDR2 reads SNEGSKA (reference sequence). The CDR3 has 13 residues. This chain's CDR3 is CSAQGGADTEAFF. The CDR3 DNA reads as TGCAGTGCCCAGGGGGGGGCGGACACTGAAGCTTTCTTT.

The rearrangement uses TRBV25-1 and TRBJ2-5; 10 bases are shared with TRBD1. With 5 bases clipped from V and 1 base from J, the junction kept 7 bases outside the gene matches. Germline CDR1 reads MGHDK; CDR2 reads SYGVNS. The length of the CDR3 is 16 residues. This CDR3 is CASSPGTGARQETQYF. CDR3 DNA: TGTGCCAGCAGTCCTGGGACAGGGGCCCGCCAAGAGACCCAGTACTTC.

Ten or more counts support this clonotype. The chain joins TRBV6-1 to TRBJ2-2, with a possible D match to TRBD2 (6 bases). There are 15 residues in the CDR3. Germline CDR1 MNHNS, CDR2 SASEGT. Trimming took off 6 bases at V and 2 bases at J, with 13 bases between the two ends. CDR3 amino acids: CASSYGGTNTGELFF. In nucleotides, the CDR3 is TGTGCCAGCAGCTATGGAGGGACCAACACCGGGGAGCTGTTTTTT.

V gene TRBV6-5 combines with J gene TRBJ2-7; possible D gene TRBD2, 5 bases. CDR1 is MNHEY, CDR2 SVGAGI, per germline. V was clipped by 7 bases and J by 3 bases, with 13 bases between them. This CDR3 region has 13 residues. CDR3: CASKGGVVYEQYF. CDR3 coding DNA: TGTGCCAGCAAAGGAGGCGTCGTCTACGAGCAGTACTTC.

This clonotype was seen ten or more times. V is TRBV30 and J is TRBJ1-1; 8 bases match TRBD1. Per germline, CDR1 GTSNPN and CDR2 SVGIG (reference sequence). The J segment lost 7 bases and the V segment lost 2 bases, leaving 9 bases of the junction unmatched. The CDR3 loop spans 14 amino acids. CDR3 nucleotides: TGTGCCTGGAGTATGGTCGCAGGGGGCAGTGAAGCTTTCTTT. It yields the protein CAWSMVAGGSEAFF.

This clonotype is labeled medium-sized. This sequence joins TRBV9 and TRBJ2-7; tentative D call: TRBD1 (5 bases). Trimming left V 2 bases short and J 5 bases short, with 14 bases between. Germline assignment: CDR1 SGDLS and CDR2 YYNGEE. This CDR3 spans 14 amino acids. The CDR3 nucleotides are TGTGCCAGCAGCGTCCGGCCCAGGGAAGACGAGCAGTACTTC. Protein product: CASSVRPREDEQYF.

Many counts were recorded for this clonotype. The V gene is TRBV4-1, the J gene TRBJ1-4; TRBD1 matches at 8 bases. This CDR3 has 14 amino acids. The V segment lost 1 base and the J segment 7 bases; nucleotides outside the gene matches: 2. Germline values: CDR1 MGHRA, CDR2 YSYEKL. CDR3 sequence reads: CASSQGQGSEKLFF. The CDR3 DNA sequence: TGCGCCAGCAGCCAAGGACAGGGGAGTGAAAAACTGTTTTTT.

The V gene is TRBV28, the J gene TRBJ1-2; D ambiguous. Germline V gene lookup returns CDR1 MDHEN and CDR2 SYDVKM. Trimming pared 5 bases from V and 6 bases from J, leaving 13 bases between. CDR3 length equals 13 residues. Written as DNA, the CDR3 is TGTGCCAGCAGTCCCCTCTGGGTAGATGGCTACACCTTC. It encodes CASSPLWVDGYTF.

This clonotype has at least ten counts. The chain couples TRBV12-3 or TRBV12-4 to TRBJ1-1, with a possible D match to TRBD1 (5 bases). Trimming left V 6 bases short and J 1 base short, with 12 bases between. The CDR3 has 14 amino acids. CDR3 sequence reads: CASRTGNQNTEAFF. The CDR3 DNA reads as TGTGCCAGCAGAACAGGTAACCAGAACACTGAAGCTTTCTTT.

This clonotype was observed many times. The V and J genes are TRBV7-2 and TRBJ1-6, with 10 positions matching TRBD1. The CDR3 has 15 amino acids. CDR1 is SGHTA and CDR2 is FQGNSA in the germline V gene. Trimming cost V 5 bases and J 7 bases; bases outside gene matches: 5. DNA of the CDR3: TGTGCCAGCAGCGCCCGACAGGGGGCAAATTCACCCCTCCACTTT. The encoded protein is CASSARQGANSPLHF.

J is TRBJ2-3 and V is TRBV24-1; 7 nucleotides agree with TRBD2. CDR3 length: 17 amino acids. Per the germline V gene, CDR1 is KGHDR and CDR2 is SFDVKD. The V and J ends lost 7 bases and 1 base, in that order; junction bases with no gene match: 13. DNA of the CDR3: TGTGCCACCAGACCCGCTGGGAGCGGGGTCGGCACAGATACGCAGTATTTT. This sequence encodes CATRPAGSGVGTDTQYF.

There are a few counts of this clonotype. V and J are TRBV29-1 and TRBJ2-1; D could derive from TRBD1 or TRBD2 (5 bases each). CDR3 length equals 11 residues. Trimming cost V 2 bases and J 9 bases, with 8 bases left between them. CDR1 is SQVTM and CDR2 is ANQGSEA in the germline V gene. CDR3: CSVEWGIEQFF. As DNA, the CDR3 is TGCAGCGTTGAATGGGGGATTGAGCAGTTCTTC.

The table lists this clonotype with many counts. The chain carries TRBV6-5 and TRBJ2-1; 9 positions match TRBD2. After removal of 5 bases from V and 7 bases from J, the junction contained 15 bases not matched to a gene. CDR1 is MNHEY and CDR2 is SVGAGI in the germline V gene. This CDR3 comprises 17 residues. CDR3 nucleotides: TGTGCCAGCAGTCCCCTAGCGGGATGGATTAGTAGTAATGAGCAGTTCTTC. Its protein product is CASSPLAGWISSNEQFF.

At least ten counts were recorded for this clonotype. The genes are TRBV28 and TRBJ2-3; 10 positions agree with TRBD2. The CDR3 totals 15 residues. CDR1 is MDHEN, CDR2 SYDVKM, per germline. Unmatched junction bases numbered 0, after V lost 0 bases and J lost 3 bases. The CDR3 sequence is CASSLWTSGTDTQYF. CDR3 sequence (DNA): TGTGCCAGCAGTTTATGGACTAGCGGGACAGATACGCAGTATTTT.

Only a few counts were recorded for this clonotype. V is TRBV11-2 and J is TRBJ2-3; tentatively, D is TRBD2 (6 bases). CDR1 is SGHAT, CDR2 FQNNGV, per germline. V lost 2 bases and J lost 0, with 9 bases in between. This CDR3 comprises 15 residues. CDR3 nucleotides: TGTGCCAGCAGCTTAAACAGCGGGAGCACAGATACGCAGTATTTT. Translating gives CASSLNSGSTDTQYF. Full variable domain (outside the CDR3, taken from reference TRBV11-2 and TRBJ2-3): EAGVAQSPRYKIIEKRQSVAFWCNPISGHATLYWYQQILGQGPKLLIQFQNNGVVDDSQLPKDRFSAERLKGVDSTLKIQPAKLEDSAVYLCASSLNSGSTDTQYFGPGTRLTVL.